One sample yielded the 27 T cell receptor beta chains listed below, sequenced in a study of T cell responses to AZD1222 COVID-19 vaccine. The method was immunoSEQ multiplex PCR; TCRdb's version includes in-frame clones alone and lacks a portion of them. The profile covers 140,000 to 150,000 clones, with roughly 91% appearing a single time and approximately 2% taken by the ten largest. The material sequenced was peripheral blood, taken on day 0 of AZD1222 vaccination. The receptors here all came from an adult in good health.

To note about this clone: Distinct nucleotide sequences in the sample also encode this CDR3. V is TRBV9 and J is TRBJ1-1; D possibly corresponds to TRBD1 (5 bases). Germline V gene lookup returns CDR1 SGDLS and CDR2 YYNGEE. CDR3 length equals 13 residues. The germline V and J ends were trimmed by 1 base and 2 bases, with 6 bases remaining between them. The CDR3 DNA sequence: TGTGCCAGCAGCGTACAGGGTAACACTGAAGCTTTCTTT. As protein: CASSVQGNTEAFF.

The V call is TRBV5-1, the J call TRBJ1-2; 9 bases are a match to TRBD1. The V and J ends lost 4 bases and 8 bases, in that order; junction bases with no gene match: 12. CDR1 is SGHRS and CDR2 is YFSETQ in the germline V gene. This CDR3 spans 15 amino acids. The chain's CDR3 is CASSAQGAGAIGYTF. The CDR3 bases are TGCGCCAGCAGCGCACAGGGGGCAGGGGCTATCGGCTACACCTTC. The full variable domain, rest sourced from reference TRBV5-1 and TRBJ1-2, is KAGVTQTPRYLIKTRGQQVTLSCSPISGHRSVSWYQQTPGQGLQFLFEYFSETQRNKGNFPGRFSGRQFSNSRSEMNVSTLELGDSALYLCASSAQGAGAIGYTFGSGTRLTVV.

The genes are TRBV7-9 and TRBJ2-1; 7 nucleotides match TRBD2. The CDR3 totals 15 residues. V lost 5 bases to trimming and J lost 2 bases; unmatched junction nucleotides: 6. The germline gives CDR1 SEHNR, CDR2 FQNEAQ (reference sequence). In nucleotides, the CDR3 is TGTGCCAGCAGCCCTGGACTAGGGACCTACAATGAGCAGTTCTTC. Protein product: CASSPGLGTYNEQFF.

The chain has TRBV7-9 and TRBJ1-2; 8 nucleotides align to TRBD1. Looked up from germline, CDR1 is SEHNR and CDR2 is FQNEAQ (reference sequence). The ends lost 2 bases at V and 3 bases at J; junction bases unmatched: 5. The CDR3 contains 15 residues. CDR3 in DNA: TGTGCCAGCAGCTTATTCAACAGGGGGGACTATGGCTACACCTTC. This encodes CASSLFNRGDYGYTF. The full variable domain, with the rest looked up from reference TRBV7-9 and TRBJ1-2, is DTGVSQNPRHKITKRGQNVTFRCDPISEHNRLYWYRQTLGQGPEFLTYFQNEAQLEKSRLLSDRFSAERPKGSFSTLEIQRTEQGDSAMYLCASSLFNRGDYGYTFGSGTRLTVV.

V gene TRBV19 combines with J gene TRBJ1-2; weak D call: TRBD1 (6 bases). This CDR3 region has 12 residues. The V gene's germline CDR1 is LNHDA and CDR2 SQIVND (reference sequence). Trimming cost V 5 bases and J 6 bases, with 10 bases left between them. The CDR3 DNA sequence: TGTGCCAGTAGTTCGTACAGGGATGGCTACACCTTC. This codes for CASSSYRDGYTF.

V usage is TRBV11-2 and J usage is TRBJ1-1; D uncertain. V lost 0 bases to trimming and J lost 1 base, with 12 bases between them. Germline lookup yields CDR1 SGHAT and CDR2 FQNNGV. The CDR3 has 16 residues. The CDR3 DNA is TGTGCCAGCAGCTTAGAATTTGGCAGCCGGAACACTGAAGCTTTCTTT. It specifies CASSLEFGSRNTEAFF.

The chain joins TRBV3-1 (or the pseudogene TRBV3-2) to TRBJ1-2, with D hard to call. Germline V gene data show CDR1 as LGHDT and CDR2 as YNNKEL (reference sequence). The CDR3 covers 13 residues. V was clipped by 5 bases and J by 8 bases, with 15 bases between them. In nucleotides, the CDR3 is TGTGCCAGCAGCAGACGGGAAGGGATGGGCTACACCTTC. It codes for CASSRREGMGYTF.

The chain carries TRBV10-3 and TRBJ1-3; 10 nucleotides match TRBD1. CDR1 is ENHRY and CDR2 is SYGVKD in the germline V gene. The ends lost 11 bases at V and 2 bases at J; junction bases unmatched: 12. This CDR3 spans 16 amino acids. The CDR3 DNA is TGTGCCGCCTCCGGGACAGGGGTCTTCGCTGGAAACACCATATATTTT. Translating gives CAASGTGVFAGNTIYF.

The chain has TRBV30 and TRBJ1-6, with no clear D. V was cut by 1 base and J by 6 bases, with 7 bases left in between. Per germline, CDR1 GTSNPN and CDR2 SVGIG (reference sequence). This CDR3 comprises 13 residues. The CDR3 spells CAWSGQINSPLHF. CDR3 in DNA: TGTGCCTGGAGTGGCCAGATTAATTCACCCCTCCACTTT.

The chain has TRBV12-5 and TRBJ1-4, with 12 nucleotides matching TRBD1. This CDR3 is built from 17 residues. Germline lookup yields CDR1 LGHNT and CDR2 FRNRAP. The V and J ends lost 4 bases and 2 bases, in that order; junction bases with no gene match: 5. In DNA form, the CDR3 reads TGTGCTAGTGGTTCCCGGGACAGGGGGCAGACTAATGAAAAACTGTTTTTT. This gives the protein CASGSRDRGQTNEKLFF.

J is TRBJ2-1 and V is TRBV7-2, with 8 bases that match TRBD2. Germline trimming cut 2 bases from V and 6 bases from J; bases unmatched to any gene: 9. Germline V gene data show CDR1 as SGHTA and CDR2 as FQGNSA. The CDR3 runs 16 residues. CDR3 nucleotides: TGTGCCAGCAGCTTATTAATGGTCCTAGCGGGCAATGAGCAGTTCTTC. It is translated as CASSLLMVLAGNEQFF.

The CDR3 here is CASSIDPRQERYGYTF. The DNA for the CDR3 is TGTGCCAGTAGTATAGACCCCCGACAGGAGCGCTATGGCTACACCTTC. V and J are TRBV19 and TRBJ1-2, with D possibly TRBD1 on 6 matching bases. The V gene lost 0 bases and the J gene lost 4 bases, with 15 bases spanning the gap. CDR3 length equals 16 residues. In germline, CDR1 is LNHDA, CDR2 SQIVND (reference sequence).

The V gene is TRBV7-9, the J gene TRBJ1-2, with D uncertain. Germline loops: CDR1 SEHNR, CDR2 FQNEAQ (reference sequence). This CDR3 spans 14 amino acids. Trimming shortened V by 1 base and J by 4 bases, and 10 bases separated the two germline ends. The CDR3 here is CASSLETAGYGYTF. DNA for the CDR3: TGTGCCAGCAGCTTAGAAACAGCAGGCTATGGCTACACCTTC.

For the CDR3, the DNA is TGTGCCAGCAGTTACACCGGGACAGAGTTCTACAATGAGCAGTTCTTC. Translating gives CASSYTGTEFYNEQFF. The rearrangement joins TRBV6-5 to TRBJ2-1; 7 bases align to TRBD1. The trim removed 2 bases at V and 3 bases at J, leaving 7 bases unmatched. CDR1 and CDR2 (germline): MNHEY, SVGAGI. The CDR3 is 16 amino acids.

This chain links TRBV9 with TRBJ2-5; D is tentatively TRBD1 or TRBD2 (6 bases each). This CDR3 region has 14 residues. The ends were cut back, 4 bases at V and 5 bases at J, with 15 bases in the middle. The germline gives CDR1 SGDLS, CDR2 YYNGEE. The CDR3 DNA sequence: TGTGCCAGCAGCCCAGAGGGGGGCGTTGAGACCCAGTACTTC. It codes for CASSPEGGVETQYF. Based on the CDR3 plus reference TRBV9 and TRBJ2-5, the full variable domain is DSGVTQTPKHLITATGQRVTLRCSPRSGDLSVYWYQQSLDQGLQFLIQYYNGEERAKGNILERFSAQQFPDLHSELNLSSLELGDSALYFCASSPEGGVETQYFGPGTRLLVL.

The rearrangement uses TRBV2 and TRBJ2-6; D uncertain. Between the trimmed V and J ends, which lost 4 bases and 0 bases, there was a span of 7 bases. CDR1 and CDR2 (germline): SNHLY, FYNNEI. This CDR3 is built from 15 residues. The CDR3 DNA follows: TGTGCCAGCAGTGCTCTTTCCTCTGGGGCCAACGTCCTGACTTTC. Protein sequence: CASSALSSGANVLTF.

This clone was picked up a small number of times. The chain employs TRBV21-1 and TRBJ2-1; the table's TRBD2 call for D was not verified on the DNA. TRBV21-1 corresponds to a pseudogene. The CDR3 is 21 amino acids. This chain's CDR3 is CASSSNRGSAGPDSSYNEQFF. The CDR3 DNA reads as TGTGCCAGCAGCTCCAATCGGGGATCGGCGGGGCCCGATAGCTCCTACAATGAGCAGTTCTTC.

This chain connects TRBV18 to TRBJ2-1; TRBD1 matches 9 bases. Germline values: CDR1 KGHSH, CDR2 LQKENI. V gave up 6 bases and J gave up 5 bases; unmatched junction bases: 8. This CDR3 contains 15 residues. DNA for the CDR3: TGTGCCAGCTCTCTTACAGGGGGCGCAGACAATGAGCAGTTCTTC. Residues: CASSLTGGADNEQFF.

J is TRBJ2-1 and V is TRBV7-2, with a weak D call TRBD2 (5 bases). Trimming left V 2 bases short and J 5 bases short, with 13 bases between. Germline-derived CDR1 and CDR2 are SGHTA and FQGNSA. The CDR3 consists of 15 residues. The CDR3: CASSLNWLAHNEQFF. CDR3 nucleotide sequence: TGTGCCAGCAGCTTAAACTGGCTAGCCCACAATGAGCAGTTCTTC. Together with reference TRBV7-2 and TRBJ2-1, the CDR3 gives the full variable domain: GAGVSQSPSNKVTEKGKDVELRCDPISGHTALYWYRQSLGQGLEFLIYFQGNSAPDKSGLPSDRFSAERTGGSVSTLTIQRTQQEDSAVYLCASSLNWLAHNEQFFGPGTRLTVL.

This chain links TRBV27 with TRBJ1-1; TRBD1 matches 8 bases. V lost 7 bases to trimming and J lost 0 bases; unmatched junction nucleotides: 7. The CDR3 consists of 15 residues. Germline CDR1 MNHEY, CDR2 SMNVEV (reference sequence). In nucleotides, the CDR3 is TGTGCCAGCAAGACAGGGGAAAGTCTGAACACTGAAGCTTTCTTT. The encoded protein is CASKTGESLNTEAFF.

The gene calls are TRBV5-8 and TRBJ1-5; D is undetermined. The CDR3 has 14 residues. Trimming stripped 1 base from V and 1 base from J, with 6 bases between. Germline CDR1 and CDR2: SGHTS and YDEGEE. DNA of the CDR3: TGTGCCAGCAGCTTGAAGTTGAGCAATCAGCCCCAGCATTTT. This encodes CASSLKLSNQPQHF.

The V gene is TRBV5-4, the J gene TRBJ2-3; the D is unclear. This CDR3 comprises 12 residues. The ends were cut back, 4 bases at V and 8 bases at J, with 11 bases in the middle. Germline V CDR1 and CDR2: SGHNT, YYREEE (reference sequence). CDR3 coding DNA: TGTGCCAGCAGCGAGCCGGGCGGTACGCAGTATTTT. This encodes CASSEPGGTQYF. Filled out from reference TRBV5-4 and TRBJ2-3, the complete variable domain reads ETGVTQSPTHLIKTRGQQVTLRCSSQSGHNTVSWYQQALGQGPQFIFQYYREEENGRGNFPPRFSGLQFPNYSSELNVNALELDDSALYLCASSEPGGTQYFGPGTRLTVL.

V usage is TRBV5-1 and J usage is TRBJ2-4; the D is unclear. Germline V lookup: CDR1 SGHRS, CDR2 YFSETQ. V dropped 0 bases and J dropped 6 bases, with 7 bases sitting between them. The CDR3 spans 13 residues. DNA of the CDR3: TGCGCCAGCAGCTTGGAGGGCCTAAACATTCAGTACTTC. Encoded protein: CASSLEGLNIQYF. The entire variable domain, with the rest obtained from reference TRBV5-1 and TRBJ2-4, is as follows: KAGVTQTPRYLIKTRGQQVTLSCSPISGHRSVSWYQQTPGQGLQFLFEYFSETQRNKGNFPGRFSGRQFSNSRSEMNVSTLELGDSALYLCASSLEGLNIQYFGAGTRLSVL.

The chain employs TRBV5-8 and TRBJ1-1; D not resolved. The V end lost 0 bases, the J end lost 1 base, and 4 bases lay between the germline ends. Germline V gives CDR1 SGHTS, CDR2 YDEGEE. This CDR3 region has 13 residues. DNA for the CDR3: TGTGCCAGCAGCTTGGTGCGGAACACTGAAGCTTTCTTT. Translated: CASSLVRNTEAFF.

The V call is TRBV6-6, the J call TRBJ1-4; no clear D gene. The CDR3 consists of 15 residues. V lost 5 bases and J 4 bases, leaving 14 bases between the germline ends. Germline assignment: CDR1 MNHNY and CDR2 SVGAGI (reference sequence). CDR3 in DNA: TGTGCCAGCAGTCCTACGACGGCCGTTAATGAAAAACTGTTTTTT. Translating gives CASSPTTAVNEKLFF.

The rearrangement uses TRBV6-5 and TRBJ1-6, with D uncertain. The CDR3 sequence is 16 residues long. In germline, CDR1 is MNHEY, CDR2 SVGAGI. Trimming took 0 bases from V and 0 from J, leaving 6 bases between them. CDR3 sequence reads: CASSYSKGSYNSPLHF. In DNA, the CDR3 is TGTGCCAGCAGTTACTCGAAGGGCTCCTATAATTCACCCCTCCACTTT.

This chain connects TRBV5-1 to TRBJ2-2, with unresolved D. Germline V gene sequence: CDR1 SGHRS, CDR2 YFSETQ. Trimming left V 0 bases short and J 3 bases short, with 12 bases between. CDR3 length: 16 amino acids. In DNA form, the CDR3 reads TGCGCCAGCAGCTTGGCCGGTCCTTTACACACCGGGGAGCTGTTTTTT. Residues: CASSLAGPLHTGELFF.